This is a list of T cell receptor beta chains from one sample in a study of T cell repertoires in cytomegalovirus infection. TCRdb reprocessed the reads via MiXCR and lists one record per CDR3 protein. The repertoire includes 200,000 to 250,000 distinct CDR3 sequences, approximately 22% of them detected once, and roughly 18% sits in the top ten. Sequencing was performed on CD8+ T cells from PBMCs. Receptor source: a human donor in good health (CMV status not recorded). Some clones in this sample may be carry-over from other donors' samples. The CDR3 runs from the conserved cysteine through the conserved F or W. Each record gives: clone size, D gene, CDR3 length, V gene, J gene, CDR3 protein, CDR3 DNA. The D gene is left open where the match is weak. Part of the rows lack a size; the others show once, few, many or a class for expanded clones.

size: few
D: TRBD1
length: 14
V: TRBV18
J: TRBJ1-2
CDR3: CASSPPQGADGYTF
DNA: TGTGCCAGCTCACCACCGCAGGGGGCCGATGGCTACACCTTC

size: few
D: -
length: 19
V: TRBV2
J: TRBJ2-5
CDR3: CASSEVGGRVGGDQETQYF
DNA: TGTGCCAGCAGTGAAGTAGGGGGCAGGGTAGGGGGGGACCAAGAGACCCAGTACTTC

size: -
D: TRBD1
length: 15
V: TRBV12-3/TRBV12-4
J: TRBJ1-5
CDR3: CASGTEGAVLTHQHF
DNA: TGTGCCAGCGGTACCGAGGGGGCCGTCCTTACGCATCAGCATTTT

size: few
D: TRBD1
length: 16
V: TRBV6-1
J: TRBJ2-1
CDR3: CASSSPPGQGYNEQFF
DNA: TGTGCCAGCAGCAGCCCTCCGGGACAGGGATACAATGAGCAGTTCTTC

size: few
D: TRBD2
length: 15
V: TRBV11-2
J: TRBJ2-2
CDR3: CASSFSGGGTGELFF
DNA: TGTGCCAGCAGCTTTAGCGGGGGGGGCACCGGGGAGCTGTTTTTT

size: many
D: TRBD1
length: 15
V: TRBV7-2
J: TRBJ2-2
CDR3: CASTVTGGDAGELFF
DNA: TGTGCCAGCACCGTGACAGGGGGCGATGCCGGGGAGCTGTTTTTT

size: -
D: TRBD2
length: 13
V: TRBV28
J: TRBJ2-7
CDR3: CASSLYGGYEQYF
DNA: TGTGCCAGCAGTTTATACGGGGGGTACGAGCAGTACTTC

size: many
D: TRBD2
length: 19
V: TRBV7-2
J: TRBJ2-3
CDR3: CASSLGSGGAGDSTDTQYF
DNA: TGTGCCAGCAGCTTGGGTAGCGGGGGGGCCGGAGATAGCACAGATACGCAGTATTTT

size: many
D: -
length: 13
V: TRBV10-3
J: TRBJ1-1
CDR3: CAISEAQNTEAFF
DNA: TGTGCCATCAGTGAGGCCCAGAACACTGAAGCTTTCTTT

size: -
D: -
length: 13
V: TRBV5-1
J: TRBJ2-7
CDR3: CASGQKSSYEQYF
DNA: TGCGCCAGTGGACAGAAGAGCTCCTACGAGCAGTACTTC

size: -
D: -
length: 15
V: TRBV11-3
J: TRBJ2-1
CDR3: CASSLTTETYNEQFF
DNA: TGTGCCAGCAGCTTAACTACCGAGACCTACAATGAGCAGTTCTTC

size: many
D: -
length: 15
V: TRBV25-1
J: TRBJ1-6
CDR3: CASGGTSFVDSPLHF
DNA: TGTGCCAGCGGGGGGACTTCCTTCGTCGATTCACCCCTCCACTTT

size: few
D: TRBD2
length: 15
V: TRBV7-2
J: TRBJ2-1
CDR3: CASSLEVGGFNEQFF
DNA: TGTGCCAGCAGCTTAGAAGTGGGGGGGTTCAATGAGCAGTTCTTC

size: -
D: TRBD2
length: 15
V: TRBV20-1
J: TRBJ2-3
CDR3: CSASPGGTLMDTQYF
DNA: TGCAGTGCTTCCCCGGGGGGGACCCTAATGGATACGCAGTATTTT

size: -
D: -
length: 13
V: TRBV6-5
J: TRBJ1-2
CDR3: CASSYTEGYGYTF
DNA: TGTGCCAGCAGTTACACAGAGGGCTATGGCTACACCTTC

size: -
D: -
length: 13
V: TRBV7-3
J: TRBJ1-2
CDR3: CASSLAPDQDYTF
DNA: TGTGCCAGCAGCTTAGCTCCTGACCAAGACTACACCTTC

size: -
D: -
length: 11
V: TRBV12-5
J: TRBJ1-1
CDR3: CASGLAPPQSF
DNA: TGTGCTAGTGGTTTGGCCCCCCCTCAGAGCTTT